The source of this TCR beta chain is a study of cytomegalovirus exposure and HLA in healthy donors. As regards this clone: Its antigen is still unknown.

PCR involved 60 Vbeta and 13 Jbeta primers. Clones were read by immunoSEQ multiplex PCR, and TCRdb kept only the in-frame ones, dropping some. Seen here are about 98,000 clones, 60% to 85% observed once, and the top ten hold 16%. CDR3 length equals 14 residues. Germline V CDR1 and CDR2: SGHTA, FQGNSA. Trimming stripped 2 bases from V and 0 bases from J, with 7 bases between. Study-wide results and caveats: According to a later analysis, donors in an Asian-associated ancestry cluster reportedly had fewer N-insertions than the roughly 630-donor mean.

This receptor was identified in a man aged 55-75 years in good health and CMV-seropositive. Material: PBMCs. The chain has TRBV7-2 and TRBJ1-2; D is unresolved. The CDR3 bases are TGTGCCAGCAGCTTATCGACAACTAACTATGGCTACACCTTC. Translation gives CASSLSTTNYGYTF. Complete variable domain (other parts from reference TRBV7-2 and TRBJ1-2): GAGVSQSPSNKVTEKGKDVELRCDPISGHTALYWYRQSLGQGLEFLIYFQGNSAPDKSGLPSDRFSAERTGGSVSTLTIQRTQQEDSAVYLCASSLSTTNYGYTFGSGTRLTVV.